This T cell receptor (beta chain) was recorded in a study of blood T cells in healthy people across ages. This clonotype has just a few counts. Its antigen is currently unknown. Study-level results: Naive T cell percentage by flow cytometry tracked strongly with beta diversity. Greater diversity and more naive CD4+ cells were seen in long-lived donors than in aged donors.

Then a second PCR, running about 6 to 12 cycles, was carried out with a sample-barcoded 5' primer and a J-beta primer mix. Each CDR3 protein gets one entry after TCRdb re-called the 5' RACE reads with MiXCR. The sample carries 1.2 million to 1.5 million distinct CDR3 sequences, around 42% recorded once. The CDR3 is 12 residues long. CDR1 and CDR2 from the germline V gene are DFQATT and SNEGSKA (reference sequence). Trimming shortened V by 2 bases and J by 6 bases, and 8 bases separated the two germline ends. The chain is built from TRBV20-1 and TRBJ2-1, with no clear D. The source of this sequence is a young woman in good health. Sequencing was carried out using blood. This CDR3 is CSARSLPNEQFF. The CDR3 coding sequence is TGCAGTGCTAGATCCCTACCCAATGAGCAGTTCTTC.